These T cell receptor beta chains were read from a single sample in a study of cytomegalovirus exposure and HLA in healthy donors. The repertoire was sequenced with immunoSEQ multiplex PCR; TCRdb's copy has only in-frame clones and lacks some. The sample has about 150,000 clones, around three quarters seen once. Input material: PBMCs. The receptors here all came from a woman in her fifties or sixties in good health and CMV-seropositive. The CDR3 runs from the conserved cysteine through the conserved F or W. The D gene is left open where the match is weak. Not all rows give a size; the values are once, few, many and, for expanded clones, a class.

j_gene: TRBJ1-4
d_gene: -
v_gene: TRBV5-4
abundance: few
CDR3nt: TGTGCCAGCAGCCCTGACAGCCAACTTAATGAAAAACTGTTTTTT
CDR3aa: CASSPDSQLNEKLFF

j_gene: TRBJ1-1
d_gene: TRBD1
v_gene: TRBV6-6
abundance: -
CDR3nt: TGTGCCAGCCAACAGGGGGCGACCACTGAAGCTTTCTTT
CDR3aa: CASQQGATTEAFF

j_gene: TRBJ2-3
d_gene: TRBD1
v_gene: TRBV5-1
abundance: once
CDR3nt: TGCGCCAGCAGCCCCGACAGGGGCCCGAGGGCAGATACGCAGTATTTT
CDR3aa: CASSPDRGPRADTQYF

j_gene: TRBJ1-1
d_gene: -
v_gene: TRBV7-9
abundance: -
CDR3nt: TGTGCCAGCAGCTTAGGAGGGCTAACTGAAGCTTTCTTT
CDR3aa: CASSLGGLTEAFF

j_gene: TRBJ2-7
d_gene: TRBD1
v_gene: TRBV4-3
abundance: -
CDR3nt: TGCGCCAGCAGCCAAGATGGGGACAGATCCTACGAGCAGTACTTC
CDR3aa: CASSQDGDRSYEQYF

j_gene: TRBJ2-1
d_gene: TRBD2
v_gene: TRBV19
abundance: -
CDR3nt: TGTGCCAGTAGTACCTCCGGGACTAGCGGGGGATACAATGAGCAGTTCTTC
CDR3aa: CASSTSGTSGGYNEQFF

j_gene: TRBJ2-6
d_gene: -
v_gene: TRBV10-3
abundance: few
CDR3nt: TGTGCCATCAGTGATCCTTTCAGGGCCTCCTTCTCTGGGGCCAACGTCCTGACTTTC
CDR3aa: CAISDPFRASFSGANVLTF

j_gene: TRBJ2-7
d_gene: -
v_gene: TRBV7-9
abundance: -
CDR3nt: TGTTCCAGCAGTTCTGACAGATTTACTTCCTACGAGCAGTACTTC
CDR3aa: CSSSSDRFTSYEQYF

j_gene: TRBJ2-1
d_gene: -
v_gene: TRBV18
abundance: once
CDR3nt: TGTGCCAGCTCACCCGAATGGAGGGAGCAGTTCTTC
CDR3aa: CASSPEWREQFF

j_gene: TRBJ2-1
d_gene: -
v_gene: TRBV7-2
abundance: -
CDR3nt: TGTGCCAGCAGCCCCCTGGACGCGGAGCGGAGCAATGAGCAGTTCTTC
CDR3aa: CASSPLDAERSNEQFF

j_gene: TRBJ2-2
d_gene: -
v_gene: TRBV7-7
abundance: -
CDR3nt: TGTGCTAGCAGCCTTCGTACGACAGGACCGAACACCGGGGAGCTGTTTTTT
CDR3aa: CASSLRTTGPNTGELFF

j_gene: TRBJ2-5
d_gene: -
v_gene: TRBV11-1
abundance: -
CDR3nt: TGTGCCAGCAGCTTAGAGGGAGGTTTGGAAACCCAGTACTTC
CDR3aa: CASSLEGGLETQYF

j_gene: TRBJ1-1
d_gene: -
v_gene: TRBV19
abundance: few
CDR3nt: TGTGCCAGTAGTATAGGGGGCTCGGGCACTGAAGCTTTCTTT
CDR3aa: CASSIGGSGTEAFF

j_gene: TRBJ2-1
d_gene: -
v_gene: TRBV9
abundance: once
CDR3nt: TGTGCCAGGACGAAGAGGACAATCCTTTACAATGAGCAGTTCTTC
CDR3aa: CARTKRTILYNEQFF

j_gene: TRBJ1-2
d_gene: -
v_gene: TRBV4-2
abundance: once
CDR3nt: TGTGCCAGCAGCCAAGTAAGAGGGCCAAGAAATAACTATGGCTACACCTTC
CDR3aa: CASSQVRGPRNNYGYTF

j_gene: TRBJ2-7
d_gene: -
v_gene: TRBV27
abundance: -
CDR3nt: TGTGCCAGCAGGGGGTTAATGGCAGGGGACAACGAGCAGTACTTC
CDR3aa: CASRGLMAGDNEQYF

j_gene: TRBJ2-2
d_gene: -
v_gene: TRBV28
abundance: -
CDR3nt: TGTGCCAGCAACCGCCCCGGGGGATCTAGGGCCGGGGAGCTGTTTTTT
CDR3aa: CASNRPGGSRAGELFF

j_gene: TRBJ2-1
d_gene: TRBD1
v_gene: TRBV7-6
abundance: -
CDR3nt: TGTGCCACCCAGGTCTACAGGGGCACCAATGAGCAGTTCTTC
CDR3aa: CATQVYRGTNEQFF

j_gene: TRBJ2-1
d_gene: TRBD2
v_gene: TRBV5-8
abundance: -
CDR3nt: TGTGCCAGCACCCGATTACTAGCGCTCTCCTACAATGAGCAGTTCTTC
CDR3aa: CASTRLLALSYNEQFF

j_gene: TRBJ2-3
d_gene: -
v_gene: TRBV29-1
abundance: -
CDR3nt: TGCAGCGTTGACGGGGGTACAGATACGCAGTATTTT
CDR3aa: CSVDGGTDTQYF

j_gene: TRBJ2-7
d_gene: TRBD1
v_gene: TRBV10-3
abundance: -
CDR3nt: TGTGCCATCAGTGGGGACAGGGGCTCGGTTTACGAGCAGTACTTC
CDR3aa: CAISGDRGSVYEQYF

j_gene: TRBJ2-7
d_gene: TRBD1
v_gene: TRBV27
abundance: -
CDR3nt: TGTGCCAGCGGCTCCGGGACAGGGTACGAGCAGTACTTC
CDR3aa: CASGSGTGYEQYF

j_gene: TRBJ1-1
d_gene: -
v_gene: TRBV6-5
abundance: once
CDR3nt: TGTGCCAGCAGTTACTCAGGGGGCACTGAAGCTTTCTTT
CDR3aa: CASSYSGGTEAFF

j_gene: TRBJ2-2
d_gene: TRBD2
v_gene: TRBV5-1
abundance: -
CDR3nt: TGCGCCAGCAAACCCGCCCCTAGCGGGAGATACACCGGGGAGCTGTTTTTT
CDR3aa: CASKPAPSGRYTGELFF

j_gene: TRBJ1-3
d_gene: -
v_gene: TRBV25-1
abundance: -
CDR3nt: TGTGCCAGCAGTGACCGGCGGGACACCATATATTTT
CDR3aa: CASSDRRDTIYF

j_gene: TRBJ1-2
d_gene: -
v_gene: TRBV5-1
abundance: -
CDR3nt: TGCGCCAGCAGCTTAACAGACAGCTATGGCTACACCTTC
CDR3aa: CASSLTDSYGYTF

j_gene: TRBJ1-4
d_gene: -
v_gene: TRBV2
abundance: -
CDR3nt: TGTGCCAGCTTACTACCAGGGTCCTTTAATGAAAAACTGTTTTTT
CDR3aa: CASLLPGSFNEKLFF

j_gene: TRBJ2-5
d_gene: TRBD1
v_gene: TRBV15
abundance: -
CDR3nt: TGTGCCACCAGCAGAGATTGGACAGGGTCGGAGACCCAGTACTTC
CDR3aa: CATSRDWTGSETQYF

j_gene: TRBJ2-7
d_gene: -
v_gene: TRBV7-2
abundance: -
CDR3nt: TGTGCCAGCGGGCTGCGGCTAGCGAGCTCCTACGAGCAGTACTTC
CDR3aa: CASGLRLASSYEQYF

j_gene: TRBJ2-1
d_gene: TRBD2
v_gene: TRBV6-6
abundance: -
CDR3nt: TGTGCCAGCAGTTACGGTATGGGTCTAGCGGGGAATGAGCAGTTCTTC
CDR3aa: CASSYGMGLAGNEQFF

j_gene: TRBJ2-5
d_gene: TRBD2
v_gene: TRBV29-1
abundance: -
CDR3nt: TGCAGCGCCCTGGGACTAGCGGGAGTCCAAGGGATCGAAGAGACCCAGTACTTC
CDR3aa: CSALGLAGVQGIEETQYF

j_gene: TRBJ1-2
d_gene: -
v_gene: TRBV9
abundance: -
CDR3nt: TGTGCCAGCAGCGTAGATCCTGACTATGGCTACACCTTC
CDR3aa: CASSVDPDYGYTF

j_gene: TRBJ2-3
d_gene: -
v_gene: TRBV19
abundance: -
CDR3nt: TGTGCCAGTAGGGAGAATGGCTGGGCAGATACGCAGTATTTT
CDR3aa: CASRENGWADTQYF

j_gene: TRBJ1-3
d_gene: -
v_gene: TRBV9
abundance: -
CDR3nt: TGTGCCAGCAGCCCCCTCGGGGGTTTGACTGGAAACACCATATATTTT
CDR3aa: CASSPLGGLTGNTIYF

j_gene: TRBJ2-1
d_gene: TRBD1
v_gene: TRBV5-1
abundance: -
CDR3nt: TGCGCCAGCAGCTTAAAAAACGGGACAGGGTCCTACAATGAGCAGTTCTTC
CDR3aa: CASSLKNGTGSYNEQFF

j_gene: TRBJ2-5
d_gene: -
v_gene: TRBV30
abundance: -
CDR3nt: TGTGCCTGGAGTTTAGGTGGGGGGGCTTTAGAGACCCAGTACTTC
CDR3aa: CAWSLGGGALETQYF

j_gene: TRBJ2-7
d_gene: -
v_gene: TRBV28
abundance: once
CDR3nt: TGTGCCAGTCGACAGGCCCCGCCCCCCTACGAGCAGTACTTC
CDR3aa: CASRQAPPPYEQYF

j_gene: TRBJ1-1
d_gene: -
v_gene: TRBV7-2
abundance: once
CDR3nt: TGTGCCAGCAGCTTAGGGGCGACCAACACTGAAGCTTTCTTT
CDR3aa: CASSLGATNTEAFF

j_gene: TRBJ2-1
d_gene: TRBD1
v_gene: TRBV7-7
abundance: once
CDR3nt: TGTGCTAGCAGCTTAGACAGGGGAAATGAGCAGTTCTTC
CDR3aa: CASSLDRGNEQFF

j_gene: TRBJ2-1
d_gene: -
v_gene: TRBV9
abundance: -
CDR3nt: TGTGCCAGCAGCGTAGAAAAATCCTGGAGGGAGCAGTTCTTC
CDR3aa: CASSVEKSWREQFF

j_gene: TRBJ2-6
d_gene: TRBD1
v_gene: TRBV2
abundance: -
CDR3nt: TGTGCCAGCAGGGACCCGACAGGGAATCTCCCTGGGGCCAACGTCCTGACTTTC
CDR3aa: CASRDPTGNLPGANVLTF

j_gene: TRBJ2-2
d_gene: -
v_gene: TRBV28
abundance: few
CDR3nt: TGTGCCAGCAGCCTTCTGACCGGGGAGCTGTTTTTT
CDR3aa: CASSLLTGELFF

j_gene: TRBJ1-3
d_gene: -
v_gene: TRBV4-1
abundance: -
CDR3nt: TGCGCCAGCAGCCAAAGGCGACGCTCAACGGGTGGAAACACCATATATTTT
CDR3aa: CASSQRRRSTGGNTIYF

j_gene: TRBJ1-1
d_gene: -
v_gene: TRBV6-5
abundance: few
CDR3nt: TGTGCCAGCAGTCCGTGGACAGACATGAACACTGAAGCTTTCTTT
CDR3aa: CASSPWTDMNTEAFF

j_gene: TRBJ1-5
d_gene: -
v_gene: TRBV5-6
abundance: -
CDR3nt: TGTGCCAGCAGCTCACAGTTTAATCAGCCCCAGCATTTT
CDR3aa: CASSSQFNQPQHF

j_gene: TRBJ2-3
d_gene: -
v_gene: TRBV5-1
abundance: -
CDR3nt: TGCGCCAGCAGCTTGGGAGCATTAGAGACAGATACGCAGTATTTT
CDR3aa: CASSLGALETDTQYF

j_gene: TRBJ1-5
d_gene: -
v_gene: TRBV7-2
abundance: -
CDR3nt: TGTGCCAGCAGTTACGGAGGGGTAAATCAGCCCCAGCATTTT
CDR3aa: CASSYGGVNQPQHF

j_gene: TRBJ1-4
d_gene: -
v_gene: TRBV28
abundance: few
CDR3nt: TGTGCCAGCAGTCCCCTGGGGGGTTTTAATGAAAAACTGTTTTTT
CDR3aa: CASSPLGGFNEKLFF

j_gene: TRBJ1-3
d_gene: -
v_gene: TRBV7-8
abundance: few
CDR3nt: TGTGCCAGCAGCCCACGGACAGACACTGGAAACACCATATATTTT
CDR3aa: CASSPRTDTGNTIYF

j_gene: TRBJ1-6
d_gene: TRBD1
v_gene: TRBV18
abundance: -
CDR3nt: TGTGCCAGCTCACCTCGGGGACAGGGGGATTCACCCCTCCACTTT
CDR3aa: CASSPRGQGDSPLHF

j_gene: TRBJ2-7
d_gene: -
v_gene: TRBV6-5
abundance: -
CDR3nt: TGTGCCAGCAGTTACTCGGGAGCCCCGTACGGGTACGAGCAGTACTTC
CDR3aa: CASSYSGAPYGYEQYF

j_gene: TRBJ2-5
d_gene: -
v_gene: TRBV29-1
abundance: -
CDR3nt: TGCAGCGTTGGGGTATCGGGGGAGACCCAGTACTTC
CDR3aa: CSVGVSGETQYF

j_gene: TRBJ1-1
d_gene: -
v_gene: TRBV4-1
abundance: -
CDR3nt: TGCGCCAGCAGCCCCCGGGGAGGGACGAACACTGAAGCTTTCTTT
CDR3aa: CASSPRGGTNTEAFF

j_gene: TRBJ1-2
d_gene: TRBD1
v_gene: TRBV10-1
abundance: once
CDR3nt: TGCGCCAGCAGATTGGGACAGCATAACTATGGCTACACCTTC
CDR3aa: CASRLGQHNYGYTF

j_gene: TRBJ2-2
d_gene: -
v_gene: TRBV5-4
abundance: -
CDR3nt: TGTGCCAGCAGCTTCTTCACGGGAATGAACACCGGGGAGCTGTTTTTT
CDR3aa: CASSFFTGMNTGELFF

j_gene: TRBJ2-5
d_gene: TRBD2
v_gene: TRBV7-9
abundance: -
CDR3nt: TGTGCCAGCGGAAGAATAGCGGGAGTAGGTGAGACCCAGTACTTC
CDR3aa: CASGRIAGVGETQYF